The 28 T cell receptor beta chains listed next were all sequenced from one sample in a study of CD8+ T cells in alopecia areata. Treatment described: oral pan-JAK inhibitor, 5-10 mg twice daily. Sequencing templates came from extracted RNA that was reverse transcribed into cDNA. Assay: immunoSEQ multiplex PCR; the TCRdb copy retains only in-frame clones and omits some. Here the sample spans roughly 280,000 clones, 60% being singletons. Specimen: CD4+ T cells sorted from blood, collected at approximately week 51, from a patient treated with tofacitinib. The receptor source for this set is a human donor with alopecia areata.

The V gene is TRBV13, the J gene TRBJ2-1, with 7 bases that match TRBD1. The CDR3 is 17 residues long. Germline V gene sequence: CDR1 PRHDT, CDR2 FYEKMQ (reference sequence). The V segment lost 3 bases and the J segment 3 bases; nucleotides outside the gene matches: 11. The CDR3 is CASSFAKGALNYNEQFF. For the CDR3, the DNA is TGTGCCAGCAGCTTTGCAAAGGGGGCCCTAAACTACAATGAGCAGTTCTTC.

This clone was observed a handful of times. J is TRBJ1-1 and V is TRBV30; no firm D call. Trimming removed 3 bases at V and 11 bases at J, with 10 bases between. The germline V gene has CDR1 GTSNPN and CDR2 SVGIG (reference sequence). This CDR3 region has 10 residues. The CDR3 DNA reads as TGTGCCTGGAGCGGAGGGAGGGCTTTCTTT. This codes for CAWSGGRAFF.

The sample holds one count of this clone. V is TRBV27 and J is TRBJ1-2, with 12 positions matching TRBD1. The CDR3 runs to 14 residues. Germline V gives CDR1 MNHEY, CDR2 SMNVEV (reference sequence). J gave up 7 bases and V 6 bases, and 6 bases lay outside the gene matches. The CDR3 region is CASSGDRGRFGYTF. For the CDR3, the DNA is TGTGCCAGCAGCGGGGACAGGGGGCGCTTTGGCTACACCTTC.

This clone turned up a few times. The J gene is TRBJ2-1, the V gene TRBV29-1; a weak D match, TRBD2 (6 bases). Germline V gene data show CDR1 as SQVTM and CDR2 as ANQGSEA. CDR3 length: 12 amino acids. Trimming stripped 1 base from V and 12 bases from J, with 13 bases between. CDR3 sequence: CSVEGGGSVQFF. In nucleotides, the CDR3 is TGCAGCGTTGAAGGTGGGGGGTCGGTGCAGTTCTTC.

The rearrangement links TRBV30 to TRBJ1-2; 8 bases are a match to TRBD1. V dropped 1 base and J dropped 8; count of bases not matched to a gene: 12. Germline-derived CDR1 and CDR2 are GTSNPN and SVGIG (reference sequence). The CDR3 runs to 15 residues. The CDR3 protein is CAWSGRDRPSRGYTF. In nucleotides, the CDR3 is TGTGCCTGGAGTGGCCGGGACAGGCCCTCTAGGGGCTACACCTTC.

The chain carries TRBV30 and TRBJ2-2, with D possibly TRBD1 on 6 matching bases. V was shortened by 2 bases and J by 9 bases, with 19 bases between the two germline ends. The CDR3 runs to 15 residues. The germline CDR1 and CDR2 sequences are GTSNPN and SVGIG (reference sequence). CDR3 DNA: TGTGCCTGGAGTCCCGGAAGGACAGCCATAAGGGAGCTGTTTTTT. It is translated as CAWSPGRTAIRELFF.

This clone has just a few counts. This chain links TRBV9 with TRBJ1-6, with a tentative D call TRBD1 (6 bases). Trimming left V 0 bases short and J 10 bases short, with 14 bases between. CDR3 length: 15 residues. Germline V gene data show CDR1 as SGDLS and CDR2 as YYNGEE. CDR3 in DNA: TGTGCCAGCAGCGTAGTTGACCAGGGGCGGTCACCCCTCCACTTT. Its protein is CASSVVDQGRSPLHF.

For this clone: This CDR3 is also generated by other DNA sequences in the sample. This chain links TRBV5-1 with TRBJ2-7; no definite D call. The CDR3 length is 12 residues. Germline V lookup: CDR1 SGHRS, CDR2 YFSETQ. V was trimmed by 0 bases and J by 4 bases, leaving 5 bases between them. CDR3 amino acids: CASSLDNYEQYF. In DNA form, the CDR3 reads TGCGCCAGCAGCTTGGACAATTACGAGCAGTACTTC.

This chain connects TRBV5-1 to TRBJ1-2; D unclear. CDR1 is SGHRS and CDR2 is YFSETQ in the germline V gene. The V end lost 0 bases, the J end lost 6 bases, and 12 bases lay between the germline ends. This CDR3 contains 14 residues. The CDR3 is CASSLASAGNGYTF. CDR3 DNA sequence: TGCGCCAGCAGCTTGGCTTCGGCGGGGAATGGCTACACCTTC.

The rearrangement joins TRBV5-1 to TRBJ1-6; 9 bases match TRBD1. This CDR3 region has 18 residues. Per the germline V gene, CDR1 is SGHRS and CDR2 is YFSETQ. The junction had 4 bases not matched to a gene; V was cut back by 0 bases and J by 0 bases. CDR3 sequence (DNA): TGCGCCAGCAGCTTGGCCACAGGGGGCAACTCCTATAATTCACCCCTCCACTTT. It encodes CASSLATGGNSYNSPLHF.

The rearrangement joins TRBV19 to TRBJ2-7; 7 nucleotides line up with TRBD1. Germline V CDR1 and CDR2: LNHDA, SQIVND (reference sequence). This CDR3 has 13 residues. Germline trimming cut 7 bases from V and 1 base from J; bases unmatched to any gene: 4. Here the CDR3 reads CASTGTASYEQYF. CDR3 DNA: TGTGCCAGTACCGGGACAGCATCCTACGAGCAGTACTTC.

The chain couples TRBV5-1 to TRBJ2-5; D unresolved. The V end was cut by 0 bases, the J end by 4 bases, with 10 bases between. This CDR3 is built from 14 residues. Germline assignment: CDR1 SGHRS and CDR2 YFSETQ. CDR3 sequence (DNA): TGCGCCAGCAGCTTGGGGTTCGCAGGAGAGACCCAGTACTTC. Protein product: CASSLGFAGETQYF.

This clone has more than one count but fewer than ten. The rearrangement uses TRBV29-1 and TRBJ1-2; tentative D call: TRBD1 (6 bases). Per germline, CDR1 SQVTM and CDR2 ANQGSEA. There are 12 residues in the CDR3. Trimming took 6 bases from V and 6 from J, leaving 14 bases between them. CDR3 in DNA: TGCAGCGTGACAGGTGGCGGGGATGGCTACACCTTC. Translated: CSVTGGGDGYTF. Full variable domain (missing parts from reference TRBV29-1 and TRBJ1-2): SAVISQKPSRDICQRGTSLTIQCQVDSQVTMMFWYRQQPGQSLTLIATANQGSEATYESGFVIDKFPISRPNLTFSTLTVSNMSPEDSSIYLCSVTGGGDGYTFGSGTRLTVV.

This clone was counted only a few times. This chain uses TRBV18 with TRBJ2-7; D gene unclear. The V end was cut by 2 bases, the J end by 0 bases, with 14 bases between. This CDR3 is 16 amino acids long. Germline loops: CDR1 KGHSH, CDR2 LQKENI. CDR3 in DNA: TGTGCCAGCTCACCAGCCCGTTCGGGCCCCTCCTACGAGCAGTACTTC. Encoded protein: CASSPARSGPSYEQYF.

The table lists this clone with a few counts. The rearrangement links TRBV18 to TRBJ1-2; 7 bases are shared with TRBD1. The germline gives CDR1 KGHSH, CDR2 LQKENI. The CDR3 is 13 residues long. The V segment lost 3 bases and the J segment 6 bases; nucleotides outside the gene matches: 4. The CDR3 bases are TGTGCCAGCTCACCTATCGGACAGGATGGCTACACCTTC. Encoded protein: CASSPIGQDGYTF.

As for this clone: The sample holds other DNA sequences that translate to the same CDR3. The chain recombines TRBV5-1 with TRBJ2-1; 8 bases agree with TRBD2. This CDR3 is built from 15 residues. CDR1 and CDR2 (germline): SGHRS, YFSETQ. With 0 bases clipped from V and 3 bases from J, the junction kept 2 bases outside the gene matches. The CDR3 region has the DNA TGCGCCAGCAGCTTGGTAGCGGGGAACTACAATGAGCAGTTCTTC. Translating it yields CASSLVAGNYNEQFF.

The rearrangement uses TRBV7-9 and TRBJ1-1, with 7 bases that match TRBD1. Germline V gene sequence: CDR1 SEHNR, CDR2 FQNEAQ (reference sequence). Losses at the gene ends were 3 bases for V and 3 bases for J; bases not matched to a gene: 4. This CDR3 has 14 amino acids. CDR3 loop: CASSLEGADTEAFF. The CDR3, as DNA: TGTGCCAGCAGCTTGGAGGGGGCGGACACTGAAGCTTTCTTT.

This clone was seen only a few times. The chain uses TRBV14 and TRBJ2-7, with D perhaps TRBD1 or TRBD2 (5 bases each). Germline CDR1 is SGHDN and CDR2 is FVKESK. The V gene lost 3 bases and the J gene lost 6 bases, with 21 bases spanning the gap. The CDR3 is made up of 16 amino acids. The CDR3 coding sequence is TGTGCCAGCAGCCAGCGGGCCGGGGCTGGGTTAAGCGAGCAGTACTTC. It encodes CASSQRAGAGLSEQYF. Using reference TRBV14 and TRBJ2-7 for the parts outside the CDR3, the full variable domain is EAGVTQFPSHSVIEKGQTVTLRCDPISGHDNLYWYRRVMGKEIKFLLHFVKESKQDESGMPNNRFLAERTGGTYSTLKVQPAELEDSGVYFCASSQRAGAGLSEQYFGPGTRLTVT.

The V call is TRBV29-1, the J call TRBJ2-2; D may correspond to TRBD1 or TRBD2 (5 bases each). Trimming stripped 4 bases from V and 4 bases from J, with 10 bases between. The V gene's germline CDR1 is SQVTM and CDR2 ANQGSEA. The length of the CDR3 is 13 residues. The CDR3 sequence is CSVGDAITGELFF. CDR3 DNA sequence: TGCAGCGTTGGGGACGCCATCACCGGGGAGCTGTTTTTT.

A single count supports this clone. The rearrangement links TRBV4-1 to TRBJ2-3; D is perhaps TRBD2 (5 bases). Germline V gives CDR1 MGHRA, CDR2 YSYEKL. The CDR3 has 17 amino acids. Trimming took off 3 bases at V and 2 bases at J, with 18 bases between the two ends. CDR3 region: CASSQDLEFPLTDTQYF. CDR3 bases: TGCGCCAGCAGCCAGGACTTAGAATTCCCACTCACAGATACGCAGTATTTT.

This sequence joins TRBV29-1 and TRBJ1-4, with D perhaps TRBD1 (6 bases). The germline V gene has CDR1 SQVTM and CDR2 ANQGSEA. The length of the CDR3 is 12 residues. V was clipped by 7 bases and J by 6 bases, with 12 bases between them. The CDR3 here is CSGSAGDEKLFF. The CDR3 bases are TGCAGCGGCTCCGCAGGGGATGAAAAACTGTTTTTT.

J is TRBJ1-1 and V is TRBV2; no reliable D call. Trimming left V 6 bases short and J 3 bases short, with 17 bases between. CDR3 length equals 15 residues. Germline V gene lookup returns CDR1 SNHLY and CDR2 FYNNEI. The CDR3 sequence: CASSRAGFGDTEAFF. DNA for the CDR3: TGTGCCAGCAGCCGCGCGGGGTTTGGTGACACTGAAGCTTTCTTT. The variable domain in full, completed from reference TRBV2 and TRBJ1-1, reads EPEVTQTPSHQVTQMGQEVILRCVPISNHLYFYWYRQILGQKVEFLVSFYNNEISEKSEIFDDQFSVERPDGSNFTLKIRSTKLEDSAMYFCASSRAGFGDTEAFFGQGTRLTVV.

This chain connects TRBV7-8 to TRBJ2-1; unclear D gene. Trimming cost V 5 bases and J 7 bases, with 9 bases left between them. Germline values: CDR1 SGHVS, CDR2 FQNEAQ. This CDR3 contains 12 residues. CDR3 nucleotide sequence: TGTGCCAGCAGCCGGCCCAGGAATGAGCAGTTCTTC. Its translation: CASSRPRNEQFF.

The gene calls are TRBV30 and TRBJ2-5; 7 nucleotides agree with TRBD1. Gene TRBJ2-7 matches the end of the DNA better, so the J call may be wrong. Germline-derived CDR1 and CDR2 are GTSNPN and SVGIG (reference sequence). There are 14 residues in the CDR3. The CDR3 DNA is TGTGCCTCAACGGGACAGAAGAGCTCCTACGAGCAGTACTTC. Its protein product is CASTGQKSSYEQYF.

The rearrangement uses TRBV6-6 and TRBJ1-1, with TRBD1 matching over 8 bases. V dropped 6 bases and J dropped 2; count of bases not matched to a gene: 11. The germline V gene has CDR1 MNHNY and CDR2 SVGAGI (reference sequence). The CDR3 has 16 residues. The CDR3 sequence: CASSPGTGSLNTEAFF. DNA of the CDR3: TGTGCCAGCAGCCCCGGGACAGGCTCCTTAAACACTGAAGCTTTCTTT.

The chain uses TRBV27 and TRBJ2-6; D is unclear. V was cut by 5 bases and J by 0 bases, with 2 bases left in between. This CDR3 has 13 residues. Germline V lookup: CDR1 MNHEY, CDR2 SMNVEV (reference sequence). The CDR3 loop is CASSASGANVLTF. The DNA of the CDR3 is TGTGCCAGCAGTGCCTCTGGGGCCAACGTCCTGACTTTC.

The V gene is TRBV30, the J gene TRBJ1-1, with 7 positions matching TRBD1. Germline V gives CDR1 GTSNPN, CDR2 SVGIG (reference sequence). CDR3 length equals 13 residues. The DNA of the CDR3 is TGTGCAGAGGGACAGCCTTGGGGCACTGAAGCTTTCTTT. This gives the protein CAEGQPWGTEAFF.

Regarding this clone: This CDR3 is also generated by other DNA sequences in the sample. V gene TRBV30 combines with J gene TRBJ1-5; perhaps TRBD1 as D (5 bases). The V gene lost 0 bases and the J gene lost 7 bases, with 7 bases spanning the gap. CDR3 length: 12 amino acids. Germline lookup yields CDR1 GTSNPN and CDR2 SVGIG (reference sequence). The DNA for the CDR3 is TGTGCCTGGAGTGTAAGGGGACAGCCCCAGCATTTT. It translates to CAWSVRGQPQHF.